These T cell receptor beta chains were read from a single sample in a study of blood T cells in healthy people across ages. TCRdb fed the 5' RACE reads into MiXCR, producing one record per CDR3 protein. The data show 600,000 or so distinct CDR3 sequences, approximately 30% seen once. Sequencing input: blood. Source of these receptors: a woman aged 80 or over in good health. The CDR3 runs from the conserved cysteine through the conserved F or W. The order of the fields is CDR3 protein, D gene, clone size, V gene, J gene. A D gene is named only where the DNA matches it firmly. Only part of the rows carry a size: once, few, many, or a class if the clone is expanded.

CDR3aa: CSARGAGLGGRTDTQYF; d_gene: -; abundance: few; v_gene: TRBV20-1; j_gene: TRBJ2-3
CDR3aa: CASSESGARTDTQYF; d_gene: TRBD2; abundance: many; v_gene: TRBV9; j_gene: TRBJ2-3
CDR3aa: CASRTPKEVGETQYF; d_gene: -; abundance: many; v_gene: TRBV7-9; j_gene: TRBJ2-5
CDR3aa: CSASPVTGDLYEQYF; d_gene: -; abundance: many; v_gene: TRBV20-1; j_gene: TRBJ2-7
CDR3aa: CASSYFVTDTQYF; d_gene: -; abundance: many; v_gene: TRBV6-6; j_gene: TRBJ2-3
CDR3aa: CASSNRGYNEQFF; d_gene: -; abundance: many; v_gene: TRBV21-1; j_gene: TRBJ2-1
CDR3aa: CASSVYRDPDNEQFF; d_gene: -; abundance: many; v_gene: TRBV9; j_gene: TRBJ2-1
CDR3aa: CASSTGTVTNYGYTF; d_gene: -; abundance: many; v_gene: TRBV5-1; j_gene: TRBJ1-2
CDR3aa: CSAVLAGVRAETQYF; d_gene: TRBD2; abundance: -; v_gene: TRBV20-1; j_gene: TRBJ2-5
CDR3aa: CASSFRQGALATNEKLFF; d_gene: TRBD1; abundance: many; v_gene: TRBV5-1; j_gene: TRBJ1-4
CDR3aa: CASSPEWVQETQYF; d_gene: -; abundance: many; v_gene: TRBV7-2; j_gene: TRBJ2-5
CDR3aa: CSARWADQPQHF; d_gene: -; abundance: many; v_gene: TRBV20-1; j_gene: TRBJ1-5
CDR3aa: CASSAPVTGNEQFF; d_gene: -; abundance: many; v_gene: TRBV9; j_gene: TRBJ2-1
CDR3aa: CASSSGLAYSYEQYF; d_gene: TRBD2; abundance: -; v_gene: TRBV28; j_gene: TRBJ2-7
CDR3aa: CASSFLSGPNNEQFF; d_gene: -; abundance: many; v_gene: TRBV12-3/TRBV12-4; j_gene: TRBJ2-1
CDR3aa: CSVRDRGNQPQHF; d_gene: TRBD1; abundance: many; v_gene: TRBV29-1; j_gene: TRBJ1-5
CDR3aa: CASWGEYYGYTF; d_gene: -; abundance: many; v_gene: TRBV7-2; j_gene: TRBJ1-2
CDR3aa: CSVAKGRDQPQHF; d_gene: -; abundance: many; v_gene: TRBV29-1; j_gene: TRBJ1-5
CDR3aa: CASSLETGHGYGYTF; d_gene: -; abundance: many; v_gene: TRBV5-1; j_gene: TRBJ1-2
CDR3aa: CASSWTSGRSNEQFF; d_gene: TRBD2; abundance: -; v_gene: TRBV4-3; j_gene: TRBJ2-1
CDR3aa: CASSQDRGGPAAEAFF; d_gene: -; abundance: few; v_gene: TRBV4-2; j_gene: TRBJ1-1
CDR3aa: CASSLRRRSRGTDTQYF; d_gene: -; abundance: many; v_gene: TRBV11-1; j_gene: TRBJ2-3
CDR3aa: CASSRGQVPETQYF; d_gene: TRBD1; abundance: many; v_gene: TRBV7-3; j_gene: TRBJ2-5
CDR3aa: CASSLAGFGYEQYF; d_gene: TRBD2; abundance: many; v_gene: TRBV7-8; j_gene: TRBJ2-7